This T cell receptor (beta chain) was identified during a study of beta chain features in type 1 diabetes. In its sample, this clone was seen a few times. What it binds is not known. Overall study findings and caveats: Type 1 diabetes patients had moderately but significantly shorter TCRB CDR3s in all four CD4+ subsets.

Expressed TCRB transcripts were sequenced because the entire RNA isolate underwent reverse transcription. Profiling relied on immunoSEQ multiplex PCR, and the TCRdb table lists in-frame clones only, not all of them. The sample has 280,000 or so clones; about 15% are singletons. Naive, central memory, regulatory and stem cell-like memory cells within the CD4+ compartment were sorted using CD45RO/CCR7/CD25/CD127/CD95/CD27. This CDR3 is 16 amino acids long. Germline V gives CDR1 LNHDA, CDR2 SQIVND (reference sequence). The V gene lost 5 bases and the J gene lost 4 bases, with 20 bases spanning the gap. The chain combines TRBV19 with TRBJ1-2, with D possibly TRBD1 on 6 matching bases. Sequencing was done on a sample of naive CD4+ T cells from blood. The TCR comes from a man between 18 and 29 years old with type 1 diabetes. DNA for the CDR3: TGTGCCAGTAGTTCCTCCCATCCGACAGGCGCCTATGGCTACACCTTC. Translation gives CASSSSHPTGAYGYTF.